These 18 T cell receptor beta chains were all obtained from the same sample, sequenced in a study of T cell responses to AZD1222 COVID-19 vaccine. Method: immunoSEQ multiplex PCR; TCRdb's copy keeps in-frame clones and lacks some. The table includes approximately 130,000 clones, 80% to 90% detected once. The sequenced sample was peripheral blood, obtained 28 days after the second AZD1222 dose. The receptors shown here come from an adult who received the AZD1222 COVID-19 vaccine.

This clone was seen just once. The genes are TRBV11-2 and TRBJ1-3; the match to TRBD1 covers 7 bases. The CDR3 totals 15 residues. Per germline, CDR1 SGHAT and CDR2 FQNNGV. V was clipped by 4 bases and J by 3 bases; unmatched bases: 6. The CDR3 bases are TGTGCCAGCAGCTCCCGGACAGGACATGGAAACACCATATATTTT. Amino acid sequence: CASSSRTGHGNTIYF.

The V and J genes are TRBV15 and TRBJ2-1, with 11 bases fitting TRBD1. The J segment lost 7 bases and the V segment lost 0 bases, leaving 11 bases of the junction unmatched. The germline V gene has CDR1 LNHNV and CDR2 YYDKDF (reference sequence). The length of the CDR3 is 18 residues. CDR3 residues: CATSRESRRTGGWNEQFF. DNA for the CDR3: TGTGCCACCAGCAGAGAATCGAGGAGGACAGGGGGCTGGAATGAGCAGTTCTTC.

The chain couples TRBV19 to TRBJ1-4; 7 bases agree with TRBD1. Germline V CDR1 and CDR2: LNHDA, SQIVND (reference sequence). Losses at the gene ends were 1 base for V and 8 bases for J; bases not matched to a gene: 13. This CDR3 has 17 residues. CDR3 loop: CASSIAEEGARREKLFF. Written as DNA, the CDR3 is TGTGCCAGTAGTATAGCGGAAGAGGGGGCGCGTCGGGAAAAACTGTTTTTT.

This clone was counted a few times. The J gene is TRBJ1-6, the V gene TRBV5-4; D might be TRBD1 (6 bases). The CDR3 runs 18 residues. Trimming removed 3 bases from V and 2 bases from J, with 18 bases in between. Germline V CDR1 and CDR2: SGHNT, YYREEE (reference sequence). The chain's CDR3 is CASSSPRGARAYNSPLHF. The CDR3 region has the DNA TGTGCCAGCAGCTCCCCCCGGGGGGCTCGGGCCTATAATTCACCCCTCCACTTT.

V usage is TRBV7-9 and J usage is TRBJ2-5, with D possibly matching TRBD2 (5 bases). The V end was cut by 1 base, the J end by 1 base, with 10 bases between. The CDR3 runs to 15 residues. Germline V gene data show CDR1 as SEHNR and CDR2 as FQNEAQ (reference sequence). The CDR3, as DNA: TGTGCCAGCAGCTTAGGGGCGGGTCCCCAAGAGACCCAGTACTTC. Amino acid sequence: CASSLGAGPQETQYF.

Only one count was recorded for this clone. CDR3 in DNA: TGTGCCACCAGTGGGAGTGCTTCCGGGGGGCTTAGCACAGATACGCAGTATTTT. Translating it yields CATSGSASGGLSTDTQYF. V usage is TRBV24-1 and J usage is TRBJ2-3; perhaps TRBD2 as D (7 bases). Trimming took off 5 bases at V and 0 bases at J, with 20 bases between the two ends. The CDR3 is 18 amino acids. Germline CDR1 reads KGHDR; CDR2 reads SFDVKD.

This chain links TRBV27 with TRBJ1-2, with D possibly TRBD1 on 5 matching bases. The CDR3 length is 14 residues. V was shortened by 1 base and J by 4 bases, with 10 bases between the two germline ends. CDR1 and CDR2 from the germline V gene are MNHEY and SMNVEV (reference sequence). CDR3 sequence: CASSLWGQPYGYTF. CDR3 in DNA: TGTGCCAGCAGTTTATGGGGCCAGCCCTATGGCTACACCTTC.

The chain uses TRBV19 and TRBJ1-4; 8 bases agree with TRBD1. Trimming removed 3 bases from V and 14 bases from J; junction bases left unmatched: 17. Germline V gives CDR1 LNHDA, CDR2 SQIVND (reference sequence). CDR3 length equals 16 residues. This CDR3 is CASSMSGQAPHSALFF. The CDR3 nucleotides read TGTGCCAGTAGTATGTCGGGACAGGCGCCCCATTCCGCCCTGTTTTTT. The full variable domain, in which reference TRBV19 and TRBJ1-4 provide the parts outside the CDR3, is DGGITQSPKYLFRKEGQNVTLSCEQNLNHDAMYWYRQDPGQGLRLIYYSQIVNDFQKGDIAEGYSVSREKKESFPLTVTSAQKNPTAFYLCASSMSGQAPHSALFFGSGTQLSVL.

The V gene is TRBV7-2, the J gene TRBJ1-2; D gene unclear. CDR3 size: 15 residues. Germline V gene data show CDR1 as SGHTA and CDR2 as FQGNSA. V was cut by 7 bases and J by 7 bases, with 22 bases left in between. CDR3 coding DNA: TGTGCCAGCACCCAGAGGTACGGGGATCCGGGTGGCTACACCTTC. Its translation: CASTQRYGDPGGYTF.

The chain uses TRBV4-1 and TRBJ2-6, with 7 bases lining up with TRBD1. The V and J ends lost 5 bases and 0 bases, in that order; junction bases with no gene match: 10. Germline values: CDR1 MGHRA, CDR2 YSYEKL. This CDR3 comprises 18 residues. In DNA, the CDR3 is TGCGCCAGCAGCTACCGGACAGGATCCCTCTCTGGGGCCAACGTCCTGACTTTC. It is translated as CASSYRTGSLSGANVLTF.

V is TRBV6-5 and J is TRBJ2-5; D assignment may be TRBD1 or TRBD2 (6 bases each). The CDR3 loop spans 15 amino acids. V gave up 6 bases and J gave up 4 bases, with 18 bases separating them. Germline loops: CDR1 MNHEY, CDR2 SVGAGI. As DNA, the CDR3 is TGTGCCAGCAGACGCGGGACACCTATTCGAGAGACCCAGTACTTC. The encoded protein is CASRRGTPIRETQYF.

The chain couples TRBV27 to TRBJ1-1; D gene uncertain. Germline assignment: CDR1 MNHEY and CDR2 SMNVEV (reference sequence). Deletions cut 2 bases from V and 2 bases from J, with 6 bases between. The CDR3 runs to 13 residues. The CDR3 sequence: CASSLMFNTEAFF. As DNA, the CDR3 is TGTGCCAGCAGTTTAATGTTTAACACTGAAGCTTTCTTT.

The chain links TRBV4-2 to TRBJ2-1; 12 nucleotides match TRBD2. V dropped 6 bases and J dropped 6; count of bases not matched to a gene: 6. Per the germline V gene, CDR1 is LGHNA and CDR2 is YNFKEQ. CDR3 length: 15 amino acids. The CDR3 sequence is CASSSTSGRGNEQFF. The CDR3 DNA reads TGTGCCAGCAGTTCGACTAGCGGGAGAGGCAATGAGCAGTTCTTC.

The J gene is TRBJ1-2, the V gene TRBV6-5; the D is unclear. The ends were cut back, 0 bases at V and 0 bases at J, with 11 bases in the middle. Germline CDR1 is MNHEY and CDR2 is SVGAGI. The CDR3 sequence is 16 residues long. DNA of the CDR3: TGTGCCAGCAGTTACTCGACCCAGGTCACTAACTATGGCTACACCTTC. Residues: CASSYSTQVTNYGYTF.

The rearrangement uses TRBV9 and TRBJ2-7; D is perhaps TRBD1 or TRBD2 (6 bases each). This CDR3 has 16 amino acids. The germline V gene encodes CDR1 SGDLS and CDR2 YYNGEE. With 3 bases removed from V and 5 bases from J, the gap between germline ends came to 21 bases. The CDR3 DNA follows: TGTGCCAGCAGCGGGGGGGCGAGGGGTCGCCTCCACGAGCAGTACTTC. This encodes CASSGGARGRLHEQYF.

The CDR3 DNA is TGTGCTAGTGGTTTGGACAGGGGGGAGACCCAGTACTTC. It yields the protein CASGLDRGETQYF. The V and J genes are TRBV12-5 and TRBJ2-5; TRBD1 aligns across 8 bases. V trimming: 1 base; J trimming: 5 bases; junction bases outside the gene matches: 0. Germline V CDR1 and CDR2: LGHNT, FRNRAP. The CDR3 consists of 13 residues.

The rearrangement joins TRBV30 to TRBJ1-4; D is possibly TRBD1 (5 bases). CDR3 length: 13 residues. V was shortened by 1 base and J by 8 bases, with 11 bases between the two germline ends. In germline, CDR1 is GTSNPN, CDR2 SVGIG (reference sequence). CDR3 region: CAWSAQGGEKLFF. CDR3 nucleotide sequence: TGTGCCTGGAGTGCCCAGGGAGGGGAAAAACTGTTTTTT.

The chain joins TRBV5-1 to TRBJ2-5, with 8 bases that match TRBD2. The V gene end was trimmed by 4 bases and the J gene end by 5 bases; junction bases not matched to a gene: 7. The CDR3 totals 14 residues. From germline, CDR1 is SGHRS and CDR2 YFSETQ. As DNA, the CDR3 is TGCGCCAGCAGCCAACTAGCGGTGGAGGAGACCCAGTACTTC. Translation: CASSQLAVEETQYF.